Shown below are 17 T cell receptor beta chains from a single sample sequenced in a study of blood T cell repertoires in COVID-19. Generated by immunoSEQ multiplex PCR, the TCRdb table keeps only in-frame clones and is missing some. The table shows a few hundred thousand clones, with about 91% occurring only once. Source material: peripheral blood. The receptor source for this set is a woman younger than 45 with COVID-19, enrolled during active disease.

The rearrangement joins TRBV7-8 to TRBJ2-7, with 7 bases that match TRBD2. Germline V gene lookup returns CDR1 SGHVS and CDR2 FQNEAQ. J gave up 4 bases and V 2 bases, and 5 bases lay outside the gene matches. The CDR3 length is 14 residues. CDR3 residues: CASSLSGGGYEQYF. As DNA, the CDR3 is TGTGCCAGCAGCTTAAGTGGGGGGGGTTACGAGCAGTACTTC.

This chain joins TRBV5-5 and TRBJ2-6; tentative D call: TRBD1 (6 bases). This CDR3 comprises 15 residues. Germline CDR1 and CDR2: SGHKS and YYEKEE (reference sequence). V lost 2 bases and J lost 3, with 9 bases in between. The CDR3 loop is CASSLGGDGANVLTF. The DNA for the CDR3 is TGTGCCAGCAGCTTAGGGGGTGATGGGGCCAACGTCCTGACTTTC.

The genes are TRBV25-1 and TRBJ1-1; the match to TRBD1 covers 7 bases. The CDR3 extends over 16 amino acids. After removal of 1 base from V and 0 bases from J, the junction contained 5 bases not matched to a gene. The germline CDR1 and CDR2 sequences are MGHDK and SYGVNS. DNA of the CDR3: TGTGCCAGCAGTGAATGGGACAGCTTTATGAACACTGAAGCTTTCTTT. Translating it yields CASSEWDSFMNTEAFF.

This chain links TRBV11-2 with TRBJ1-2; TRBD1 matches 7 bases. The CDR3 sequence is 15 residues long. CDR1 is SGHAT, CDR2 FQNNGV, per germline. Losses at the gene ends were 1 base for V and 3 bases for J; bases not matched to a gene: 5. CDR3 region: CASSLGQGSYYGYTF. DNA of the CDR3: TGTGCCAGCAGCTTAGGACAGGGAAGTTACTATGGCTACACCTTC. Supplemented by reference TRBV11-2 and TRBJ1-2, the full variable domain reads EAGVAQSPRYKIIEKRQSVAFWCNPISGHATLYWYQQILGQGPKLLIQFQNNGVVDDSQLPKDRFSAERLKGVDSTLKIQPAKLEDSAVYLCASSLGQGSYYGYTFGSGTRLTVV.

The rearrangement joins TRBV3-1 (or the pseudogene TRBV3-2) to TRBJ2-1, with 14 bases aligning to TRBD2. The V gene's germline CDR1 is LGHDT and CDR2 YNNKEL (reference sequence). With V trimmed by 4 bases and J by 9 bases, 5 bases remained unmatched. The CDR3 is 15 amino acids. CDR3 bases: TGTGCCAGCAGCCGACTAGCGGGGGGGCGTATTGAGCAGTTCTTC. The encoded protein is CASSRLAGGRIEQFF.

The chain combines TRBV2 with TRBJ2-5; 10 bases are shared with TRBD2. The germline V gene encodes CDR1 SNHLY and CDR2 FYNNEI. This CDR3 has 15 residues. Trimming at V came to 6 bases and at J to 1 base, leaving 5 bases not matched to a gene. The DNA of the CDR3 is TGTGCCAGCAGAGACGGGACTAGCGCCCAAGAGACCCAGTACTTC. Protein: CASRDGTSAQETQYF.

V gene TRBV7-9 combines with J gene TRBJ2-5; TRBD2 might be the D (6 bases). V gave up 6 bases and J gave up 7 bases, with 21 bases separating them. Germline CDR1 reads SEHNR; CDR2 reads FQNEAQ (reference sequence). The CDR3 has 15 residues. The CDR3 here is CASSLGRPSEATQYF. The DNA of the CDR3 is TGTGCCAGCAGTCTAGGGCGGCCTAGCGAAGCGACCCAGTACTTC.

CDR3 bases: TGCAGTTCACGCGGAACAGATACGCAGTATTTT. Encoded protein: CSSRGTDTQYF. The V gene is TRBV20-1, the J gene TRBJ2-3; no clear D gene. V was pared by 8 bases and J by 3 bases, with 9 bases between. The CDR3 spans 11 residues. Germline CDR1 reads DFQATT; CDR2 reads SNEGSKA (reference sequence).

The chain joins TRBV2 to TRBJ1-2, with D possibly being TRBD1 (5 bases). V dropped 7 bases and J dropped 13 bases, with 16 bases sitting between them. Germline CDR1 SNHLY, CDR2 FYNNEI. CDR3 length: 11 residues. This CDR3 reads CASKETETSTF. CDR3 DNA sequence: TGTGCCAGCAAGGAGACAGAAACAAGCACCTTC. Together with reference TRBV2 and TRBJ1-2, the CDR3 gives the full variable domain: EPEVTQTPSHQVTQMGQEVILRCVPISNHLYFYWYRQILGQKVEFLVSFYNNEISEKSEIFDDQFSVERPDGSNFTLKIRSTKLEDSAMYFCASKETETSTFGSGTRLTVV.

This chain connects TRBV7-6 to TRBJ2-1, with 8 nucleotides matching TRBD1. The V segment lost 5 bases and the J segment 4 bases; nucleotides outside the gene matches: 7. CDR1 and CDR2 (germline): SGHVS, FNYEAQ. This CDR3 has 15 amino acids. The CDR3 region has the DNA TGTGCCAGCAGCACCTCAGGGGGCAGGTACAATGAGCAGTTCTTC. This encodes CASSTSGGRYNEQFF.

The genes are TRBV5-1 and TRBJ1-4, with a tentative D call TRBD1 (6 bases). This CDR3 spans 15 amino acids. The germline gives CDR1 SGHRS, CDR2 YFSETQ. Trimming pared 0 bases from V and 7 bases from J, leaving 13 bases between. Written as DNA, the CDR3 is TGCGCCAGCAGCTTGGGAGGGGGTTTGGGTGAAAAACTGTTTTTT. Its protein product is CASSLGGGLGEKLFF. The full variable domain, completed using reference TRBV5-1 and TRBJ1-4, is KAGVTQTPRYLIKTRGQQVTLSCSPISGHRSVSWYQQTPGQGLQFLFEYFSETQRNKGNFPGRFSGRQFSNSRSEMNVSTLELGDSALYLCASSLGGGLGEKLFFGSGTQLSVL.

V gene TRBV5-1 combines with J gene TRBJ1-4; D possibly corresponds to TRBD1 (5 bases). The V end was cut by 4 bases, the J end by 4 bases, with 14 bases between. In germline, CDR1 is SGHRS, CDR2 YFSETQ. The length of the CDR3 is 15 residues. The CDR3 DNA follows: TGCGCCAGCAGCCCACAACGACAGATTAATGAAAAACTGTTTTTT. Protein product: CASSPQRQINEKLFF.

The rearrangement uses TRBV19 and TRBJ1-2, with 10 bases lining up with TRBD1. This CDR3 contains 15 residues. Trimming cost V 6 bases and J 4 bases; bases outside gene matches: 8. CDR1 is LNHDA, CDR2 SQIVND, per germline (reference sequence). For the CDR3, the DNA is TGTGCCAGTAGGACAGGGGGCATTACCATCTATGGCTACACCTTC. Translated: CASRTGGITIYGYTF.

This sequence joins TRBV25-1 and TRBJ2-1, with 8 bases identical to TRBD2. The ends lost 7 bases at V and 0 bases at J; junction bases unmatched: 14. Germline lookup yields CDR1 MGHDK and CDR2 SYGVNS. The CDR3 sequence is 18 residues long. DNA of the CDR3: TGTGCCAGCACCGCGGGCGGGGGGCCGGAGAGCTCCTACAATGAGCAGTTCTTC. Protein: CASTAGGGPESSYNEQFF.

The chain uses TRBV9 and TRBJ1-6, with D possibly matching TRBD1 (6 bases). Trimming cost V 0 bases and J 10 bases, with 11 bases left between them. The V gene's germline CDR1 is SGDLS and CDR2 YYNGEE. This CDR3 spans 14 amino acids. The CDR3 spells CASSVEGQGSPLHF. CDR3 DNA sequence: TGTGCCAGCAGCGTAGAGGGGCAGGGGTCACCCCTCCACTTT. The full variable domain, with the rest looked up from reference TRBV9 and TRBJ1-6, is DSGVTQTPKHLITATGQRVTLRCSPRSGDLSVYWYQQSLDQGLQFLIQYYNGEERAKGNILERFSAQQFPDLHSELNLSSLELGDSALYFCASSVEGQGSPLHFGNGTRLTVT.

This sequence joins TRBV7-3 and TRBJ2-2; 10 bases agree with TRBD2. Germline V CDR1 and CDR2: SGHTA, FQGTGA. The CDR3 is 15 amino acids. The ends lost 5 bases at V and 5 bases at J; junction bases unmatched: 5. The DNA for the CDR3 is TGTGCCAGCAGCCCGACTAGCGGGTGGACCGGGGAGCTGTTTTTT. This sequence encodes CASSPTSGWTGELFF.

The gene calls are TRBV4-2 and TRBJ1-3, with D unresolved. The germline V gene has CDR1 LGHNA and CDR2 YNFKEQ. The V gene lost 3 bases and the J gene lost 0 bases, with 12 bases spanning the gap. This CDR3 has 16 amino acids. In DNA, the CDR3 is TGTGCCAGCAGCCAGCCCCTAGAGATCTCTGGAAACACCATATATTTT. Translation gives CASSQPLEISGNTIYF.